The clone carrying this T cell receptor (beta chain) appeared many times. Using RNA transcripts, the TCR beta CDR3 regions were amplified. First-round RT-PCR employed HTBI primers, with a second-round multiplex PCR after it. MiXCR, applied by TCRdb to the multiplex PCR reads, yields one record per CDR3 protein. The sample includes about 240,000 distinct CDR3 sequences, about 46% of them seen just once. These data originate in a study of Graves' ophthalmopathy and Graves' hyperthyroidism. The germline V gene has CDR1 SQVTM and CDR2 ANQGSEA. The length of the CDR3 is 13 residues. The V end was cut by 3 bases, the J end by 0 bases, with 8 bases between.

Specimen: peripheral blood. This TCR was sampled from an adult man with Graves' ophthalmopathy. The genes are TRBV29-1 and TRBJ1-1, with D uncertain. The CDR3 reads CSVDSILNTEAFF. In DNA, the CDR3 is TGCAGCGTTGATTCCATTCTGAACACTGAAGCTTTCTTT.